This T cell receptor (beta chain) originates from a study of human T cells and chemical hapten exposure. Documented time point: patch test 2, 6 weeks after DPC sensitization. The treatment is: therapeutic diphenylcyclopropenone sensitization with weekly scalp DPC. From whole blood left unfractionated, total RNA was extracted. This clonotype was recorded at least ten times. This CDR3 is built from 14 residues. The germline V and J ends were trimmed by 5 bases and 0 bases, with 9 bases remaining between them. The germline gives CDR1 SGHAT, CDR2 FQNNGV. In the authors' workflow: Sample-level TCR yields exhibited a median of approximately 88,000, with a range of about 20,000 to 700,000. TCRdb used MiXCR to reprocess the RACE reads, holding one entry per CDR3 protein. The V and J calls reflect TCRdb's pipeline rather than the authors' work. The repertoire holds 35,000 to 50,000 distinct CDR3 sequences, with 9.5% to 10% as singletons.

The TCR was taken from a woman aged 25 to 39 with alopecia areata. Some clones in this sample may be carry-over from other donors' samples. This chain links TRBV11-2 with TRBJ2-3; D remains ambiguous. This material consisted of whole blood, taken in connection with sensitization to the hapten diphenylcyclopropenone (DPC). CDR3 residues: CASSLDPSTDTQYF. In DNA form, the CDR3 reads TGTGCCAGCAGCCTGGACCCTAGCACAGATACGCAGTATTTT.